The rows below give T cell receptor beta chains drawn from one sample of a study of chemoradiotherapy in HPV16-positive cancers. Clones were read by immunoSEQ multiplex PCR, and TCRdb kept only the in-frame ones, dropping some. The sample carries approximately 7,700 clones, approximately 85% recorded once. Sequenced material: tumor tissue, taken from a patient who underwent chemoradiotherapy. These receptor sequences come from a human donor with HPV-associated anogenital cancer. Each CDR3 is given with its conserved first and last residue. A D gene is named only where the DNA matches it firmly. Where a row states a size, it is once, few, many or the class of an expanded clone; other rows omit it.

CDR3aa	CDR3nt	d_gene	abundance	v_gene	j_gene
CASSPDHFRIQYGYTF	TGTGCCAGTAGTCCTGACCATTTCCGAATCCAATATGGCTACACCTTC	-	-	TRBV19	TRBJ1-2
CASSVEQGWANVLTF	TGTGCCAGCAGCGTAGAACAGGGCTGGGCCAACGTCCTGACTTTC	-	few	TRBV9	TRBJ2-6
CSVEGDRENTEAFF	TGCAGCGTTGAAGGGGACAGGGAAAACACTGAAGCTTTCTTT	TRBD1	few	TRBV29-1	TRBJ1-1
CASSITGVGGTEAFF	TGTGCCAGCAGCATTACAGGGGTCGGAGGGACTGAAGCTTTCTTT	TRBD1	-	TRBV5-8	TRBJ1-1
CASSLIPGAYEQYF	TGCGCCAGCAGCTTGATTCCGGGGGCCTACGAGCAGTACTTC	-	-	TRBV5-1	TRBJ2-7
CASSELIGRVNSGNTIYF	TGTGCCAGCAGTGAACTAATTGGCAGGGTTAATAGTGGAAACACCATATATTTT	-	-	TRBV6-1	TRBJ1-3
CASSVRGRPSGNTIYF	TGTGCCAGTAGTGTAAGGGGACGCCCCTCTGGAAACACCATATATTTT	-	-	TRBV19	TRBJ1-3
CASGHRYEQYF	TGTGCCAGCGGACACCGCTACGAGCAGTACTTC	-	-	TRBV19	TRBJ2-7
CASSLSSSSYEQYF	TGTGCCAGCAGCTTGAGTAGCTCCTCCTACGAGCAGTACTTC	-	-	TRBV5-4	TRBJ2-7
CAITTDRKDGYTF	TGTGCCATCACCACGGACAGGAAGGACGGCTACACCTTC	TRBD1	-	TRBV10-3	TRBJ1-2
CAWSVGRTYETTF	TGTGCCTGGAGTGTAGGGCGGACCTATGAAACCACCTTC	-	once	TRBV30	TRBJ1-2
CASSPNNQPQHF	TGTGCCAGCAGCCCGAACAATCAGCCCCAGCATTTT	-	-	TRBV28	TRBJ1-5
CASSIETGNGYTF	TGCGCCAGCAGCATCGAGACAGGGAATGGCTACACCTTC	TRBD1	once	TRBV5-1	TRBJ1-2
CASSDQGHRKGTIYF	TGTGCCAGCAGCGACCAGGGACACCGAAAGGGCACCATATATTTT	-	few	TRBV6-5	TRBJ1-3
CASSQCIWDSTDTQYF	TGCGCCAGCAGTCAATGTATTTGGGATTCCACAGATACGCAGTATTTT	-	-	TRBV23-1	TRBJ2-3
CAISRETGGNSPLHF	TGTGCCATCAGTCGGGAAACAGGGGGCAATTCACCCCTCCACTTT	TRBD1	-	TRBV10-3	TRBJ1-6
CASSQQGVEQFF	TGCGCCAGCAGCCAGCAGGGTGTTGAGCAGTTCTTC	-	-	TRBV5-1	TRBJ2-1
CASSTLAGGSSDTQYF	TGTGCCAGTAGTACCCTAGCGGGGGGTTCCTCAGATACGCAGTATTTT	TRBD2	-	TRBV19	TRBJ2-3
CASSQMTSGGASGELFF	TGCGCCAGCAGCCAGATGACTAGCGGGGGGGCAAGCGGGGAGCTGTTTTTT	TRBD2	large	TRBV4-1	TRBJ2-2
CASSYGPSTSTDTQYF	TGTGCCAGCAGCTACGGACCGTCAACTAGCACAGATACGCAGTATTTT	-	-	TRBV7-9	TRBJ2-3
CASSSIDSGFHGNTIYF	TGTGCCAGCAGCTCAATAGATAGCGGGTTTCACGGAAACACCATATATTTT	-	-	TRBV11-2	TRBJ1-3
CASSYRDRGNSPLHF	TGTGCCAGCAGTTACCGGGACAGGGGAAATTCACCCCTCCACTTT	TRBD1	-	TRBV28	TRBJ1-6
CASSIDREKLFF	TGTGCCAGTAGTATAGATCGCGAAAAACTGTTTTTT	-	-	TRBV19	TRBJ1-4
CASKAGDVTEAFF	TGTGCCAGCAAGGCGGGAGATGTCACTGAAGCTTTCTTT	-	-	TRBV2	TRBJ1-1
CATHYGGSSGANVLTF	TGTGCCACTCACTACGGGGGGTCCTCTGGGGCCAACGTCCTGACTTTC	TRBD2	-	TRBV19	TRBJ2-6
CASRTGHLAKNIQYF	TGCGCCAGCAGGACGGGACACCTAGCCAAAAACATTCAGTACTTC	-	-	TRBV10-1	TRBJ2-4
CASSPKTARNTEAFF	TGCGCCAGCAGCCCAAAGACAGCCCGGAACACTGAAGCTTTCTTT	-	-	TRBV4-3	TRBJ1-1
CASSVRETQYF	TGTGCCAGCAGCGTTAGGGAGACCCAGTACTTC	-	-	TRBV2	TRBJ2-5
CASSIPGDRGRDRNQPQHF	TGTGCCAGCAGCATCCCGGGGGATCGGGGCCGGGACAGAAATCAGCCCCAGCATTTT	-	-	TRBV21-1	TRBJ1-5
CASSLSGGDPQETQYF	TGTGCCAGCAGCCTATCGGGGGGGGATCCCCAAGAGACCCAGTACTTC	TRBD2	once	TRBV7-2	TRBJ2-5
CASSYDTGVDGYTF	TGTGCCAGCAGTTACGACACAGGGGTTGATGGCTACACCTTC	TRBD1	-	TRBV6-5	TRBJ1-2
CASRRTGGDRSYGYTF	TGTGCCAGCAGGAGGACAGGGGGCGATCGCTCCTATGGCTACACCTTC	TRBD1	once	TRBV28	TRBJ1-2
CASRTGGLAGDTDTQYF	TGTGCCAGCAGGACTGGGGGCCTAGCGGGGGACACAGATACGCAGTATTTT	TRBD2	few	TRBV13	TRBJ2-3
CASSLGQSMDEQYF	TGTGCCAGCAGCTTAGGTCAGTCTATGGACGAGCAGTACTTC	-	-	TRBV7-3	TRBJ2-7
CASRIEQANTGELFF	TGTGCCAGCAGAATAGAACAGGCGAACACCGGGGAGCTGTTTTTT	-	-	TRBV2	TRBJ2-2
CAIKTGPQEAFF	TGTGCCATCAAGACAGGTCCTCAGGAAGCTTTCTTT	-	few	TRBV10-3	TRBJ1-1
CASLRDTLSETQYF	TGTGCCAGCCTCCGGGACACCTTATCGGAGACCCAGTACTTC	-	-	TRBV6-6	TRBJ2-5
CASLDMNTEAFF	TGTGCCAGTCTGGACATGAACACTGAAGCTTTCTTT	-	-	TRBV19	TRBJ1-1
CASSLGPQNTEAFF	TGTGCCAGCAGCTTAGGTCCCCAGAACACTGAAGCTTTCTTT	-	-	TRBV7-3	TRBJ1-1
CASSVTEGGPQHF	TGTGCCAGCAGCGTGACCGAGGGGGGGCCCCAGCATTTT	-	once	TRBV7-2	TRBJ1-5
CASSPDRNTGELFF	TGTGCCAGCTCACCGGACAGGAACACCGGGGAGCTGTTTTTT	-	-	TRBV18	TRBJ2-2